The 31 T cell receptor beta chains given below trace back to one sample, sequenced in a study of shared clonotypes between healthy human individuals (TCRdb year 2020). The method was the immunoSEQ multiplex PCR assay. TCRdb mirrors the immuneACCESS table, restricted to in-frame sequences. Some clones are absent from its copies; in checked studies, under half trace to an unresolved V gene, and the reason for the others is unknown. For this sample the table gives a few million clones, of which more than 90% were detected only once. Roughly 0.13% of the sample lies in the top ten. The sample comprised naive CD4+ T cells sorted from blood. The cell subset or site label corresponds to: CD45RA+ positively selected. The receptors stem from a man between 18 and 35 years old in good health.

The genes are TRBV5-1 and TRBJ2-5, with 8 bases that match TRBD1. Germline assignment: CDR1 SGHRS and CDR2 YFSETQ. This CDR3 comprises 16 residues. Unmatched junction bases numbered 7, after V lost 1 base and J lost 2 bases. CDR3 loop: CASSLSGGEGQETQYF. The CDR3 nucleotides read TGCGCCAGCAGCTTGTCAGGGGGCGAGGGACAAGAGACCCAGTACTTC.

The chain employs TRBV4-1 and TRBJ2-6; D call uncertain. CDR3 length: 18 residues. Germline CDR1 MGHRA, CDR2 YSYEKL. V was trimmed by 3 bases and J by 3 bases, leaving 18 bases between them. For the CDR3, the DNA is TGCGCCAGCAGCCACCCCACCGTGGGGAAGGGTGGGGCCAACGTCCTGACTTTC. Its protein product is CASSHPTVGKGGANVLTF.

The V and J genes are TRBV5-4 and TRBJ2-1, with 8 bases that match TRBD1. The J segment lost 2 bases and the V segment lost 2 bases, leaving 3 bases of the junction unmatched. Germline CDR1 reads SGHNT; CDR2 reads YYREEE (reference sequence). There are 15 residues in the CDR3. The CDR3 DNA follows: TGTGCCAGCAGCTTCGGGGGACAGGCCTACAATGAGCAGTTCTTC. This codes for CASSFGGQAYNEQFF.

The rearrangement uses TRBV7-9 and TRBJ1-1; D might be TRBD1 (5 bases). Germline V gene sequence: CDR1 SEHNR, CDR2 FQNEAQ (reference sequence). The V end lost 4 bases, the J end lost 0 bases, and 18 bases lay between the germline ends. This CDR3 is built from 17 residues. The CDR3 loop reads CASSSKTVLSMNTEAFF. In nucleotides, the CDR3 is TGTGCCAGCAGCTCAAAGACAGTTCTCTCAATGAACACTGAAGCTTTCTTT.

The chain combines TRBV21-1 with TRBJ1-4. TRBV21-1 is listed as a pseudogene. The CDR3 totals 16 residues. CDR3 region: CASTSPGLATNEKLFF. CDR3 nucleotide sequence: TGTGCCAGCACAAGTCCGGGACTTGCAACTAATGAAAAACTGTTTTTT.

The rearrangement links TRBV4-2 to TRBJ1-2; 8 nucleotides line up with TRBD1. V shed 0 bases and J 7 bases; nucleotides not matched to a gene: 13. The V gene's germline CDR1 is LGHNA and CDR2 YNFKEQ. The CDR3 covers 17 residues. CDR3 amino acids: CASSQDSLAGRGLGYTF. The CDR3 bases are TGTGCCAGCAGCCAAGATTCACTGGCGGGCAGGGGGCTTGGCTACACCTTC.

This clone appeared a single time. The chain recombines TRBV6-6 with TRBJ1-2; possible D gene TRBD1, 5 bases. V was clipped by 5 bases and J by 7 bases, with 17 bases between them. The CDR3 contains 14 residues. Germline V gene data show CDR1 as MNHNY and CDR2 as SVGAGI (reference sequence). For the CDR3, the DNA is TGTGCCAGCAGTCCGGGCAGGGTGGCGGGTGGCTACACCTTC. Encoded protein: CASSPGRVAGGYTF.

This rearrangement joins TRBV18 to TRBJ1-4; D is ambiguous. Germline V CDR1 and CDR2: KGHSH, LQKENI. Trimming pared 6 bases from V and 0 bases from J, leaving 11 bases between. The CDR3 is 15 residues long. This CDR3 is CASSAGSATNEKLFF. The DNA for the CDR3 is TGTGCCAGCTCGGCCGGATCTGCAACTAATGAAAAACTGTTTTTT.

This chain links TRBV18 with TRBJ2-1; no firm D call. CDR3 size: 14 residues. Per germline, CDR1 KGHSH and CDR2 LQKENI. V shed 1 base and J shed 3 bases, with 7 bases lying between them. The chain's CDR3 is CASSPQRIYNEQFF. The DNA for the CDR3 is TGTGCCAGCTCACCACAACGGATCTACAATGAGCAGTTCTTC.

The count of this clone is one. The V gene is TRBV7-8, the J gene TRBJ2-7, with D maybe TRBD2 (5 bases). CDR1 SGHVS and CDR2 FQNEAQ come from the germline V gene. V was shortened by 8 bases and J by 4 bases, with 21 bases between the two germline ends. CDR3 length equals 15 residues. The DNA for the CDR3 is TGTGCCAGCCGCGAAGGGAGTTGGTCGAATTACGAGCAGTACTTC. As protein: CASREGSWSNYEQYF.

V usage is TRBV7-2 and J usage is TRBJ2-5; 9 nucleotides align to TRBD2. CDR1 is SGHTA, CDR2 FQGNSA, per germline. CDR3 length: 17 amino acids. J lost 5 bases, V lost 5 bases, and 15 bases had no gene match. The CDR3 region is CASSPFGAGGPSETQYF. The CDR3 bases are TGTGCCAGCAGCCCTTTCGGTGCGGGAGGGCCGTCGGAGACCCAGTACTTC.

The rearrangement links TRBV25-1 to TRBJ2-1; D possibly uses TRBD1 or TRBD2 (5 bases each). V gave up 3 bases and J gave up 5 bases, with 14 bases separating them. Germline V gives CDR1 MGHDK, CDR2 SYGVNS. The CDR3 is 15 residues long. CDR3 sequence (DNA): TGTGCCAGCAGTGATAGTAGGGGACCGGACAATGAGCAGTTCTTC. It specifies CASSDSRGPDNEQFF. The variable domain in full, with the rest retrieved from reference TRBV25-1 and TRBJ2-1, is EADIYQTPRYLVIGTGKKITLECSQTMGHDKMYWYQQDPGMELHLIHYSYGVNSTEKGDLSSESTVSRIRTEHFPLTLESARPSHTSQYLCASSDSRGPDNEQFFGPGTRLTVL.

V gene TRBV5-4 combines with J gene TRBJ2-7; perhaps D is TRBD1 or TRBD2 (6 bases each). V dropped 5 bases and J dropped 5 bases, with 17 bases sitting between them. Germline V gives CDR1 SGHNT, CDR2 YYREEE (reference sequence). CDR3 length: 14 residues. The CDR3: CASSLQGRINEQYF. Here the CDR3 DNA reads TGTGCCAGCAGTCTCCAGGGGAGGATCAACGAGCAGTACTTC.

For the CDR3, the DNA is TGTGCCTGGAGTCTATTTCCTCCGGGCCAAAATAATTCACCCCTCCACTTT. Translated, it gives CAWSLFPPGQNNSPLHF. The J gene is TRBJ1-6, the V gene TRBV30; no reliable D call. Trimming stripped 2 bases from V and 5 bases from J, with 19 bases between. The germline V gene encodes CDR1 GTSNPN and CDR2 SVGIG (reference sequence). The CDR3 length is 17 residues.

The chain links TRBV6-5 to TRBJ2-5, with D tentatively TRBD2 (5 bases). V shed 3 bases and J shed 3 bases, with 11 bases lying between them. The length of the CDR3 is 14 residues. Germline values: CDR1 MNHEY, CDR2 SVGAGI. CDR3 loop: CASSYTTNEETQYF. The CDR3, as DNA: TGTGCCAGCAGTTATACGACTAACGAAGAGACCCAGTACTTC.

The rearrangement links TRBV6-1 to TRBJ1-2, with 9 bases that match TRBD1. The CDR3 spans 14 residues. Germline CDR1 MNHNS, CDR2 SASEGT. J lost 1 base, V lost 6 bases, and 3 bases had no gene match. CDR3 residues: CASRRTGDNYGYTF. CDR3 sequence (DNA): TGTGCCAGCAGACGGACAGGGGATAACTATGGCTACACCTTC.

The chain employs TRBV7-2 and TRBJ2-3; 9 nucleotides agree with TRBD2. CDR1 SGHTA and CDR2 FQGNSA come from the germline V gene. This CDR3 region has 15 residues. Unmatched junction bases numbered 4, after V lost 6 bases and J lost 0 bases. CDR3 DNA sequence: TGTGCCAGCAGACCGGGACTAGCTAGCACAGATACGCAGTATTTT. This translates into CASRPGLASTDTQYF.

As DNA, the CDR3 is TGTGCCAGCAGCCGGGACAGGACTCATGGCTACACCTTC. It translates to CASSRDRTHGYTF. V and J are TRBV28 and TRBJ1-2; 8 bases agree with TRBD1. There are 13 residues in the CDR3. Germline lookup yields CDR1 MDHEN and CDR2 SYDVKM. V lost 6 bases and J lost 6; bases outside the gene matches: 6.

The chain carries TRBV5-1 and TRBJ2-7; the match to TRBD2 covers 9 bases. In germline, CDR1 is SGHRS, CDR2 YFSETQ. The V and J ends lost 5 bases and 0 bases, in that order; junction bases with no gene match: 6. CDR3 length: 15 amino acids. CDR3 in amino acids: CASSGRTSASYEQYF. CDR3 coding DNA: TGCGCCAGCAGTGGGAGGACTAGCGCCTCCTACGAGCAGTACTTC.

This clone was detected a few times. This chain joins TRBV7-2 and TRBJ1-1; D not resolved. V was clipped by 2 bases and J by 2 bases, with 6 bases between them. The length of the CDR3 is 13 residues. The germline gives CDR1 SGHTA, CDR2 FQGNSA. The CDR3 nucleotides are TGTGCCAGCAGCTTACCGTACAACACTGAAGCTTTCTTT. Translation gives CASSLPYNTEAFF.

Here the CDR3 DNA reads TGTGCCAGCTCACCAGTTAAGGGTGCAGGGGGCACTGAAGCTTTCTTT. Its protein is CASSPVKGAGGTEAFF. The chain combines TRBV18 with TRBJ1-1, with 7 nucleotides matching TRBD1. The CDR3 length is 16 residues. Germline V CDR1 and CDR2: KGHSH, LQKENI. The V segment lost 2 bases and the J segment 4 bases; nucleotides outside the gene matches: 10.

This rearrangement joins TRBV5-1 to TRBJ1-5; no firm D call. Trimming stripped 0 bases from V and 7 bases from J, with 17 bases between. The CDR3 runs to 16 residues. The V gene's germline CDR1 is SGHRS and CDR2 YFSETQ. CDR3 nucleotide sequence: TGCGCCAGCAGCTTGGGCCTTGGCGGGAGTCGACAGCCCCAGCATTTT. Translating gives CASSLGLGGSRQPQHF.

This clone showed up just a few times. The J gene is TRBJ1-5, the V gene TRBV19; a possible D gene is TRBD1 (6 bases). The CDR3 sequence is 16 residues long. V lost 5 bases and J lost 2, with 16 bases in between. In germline, CDR1 is LNHDA, CDR2 SQIVND (reference sequence). The chain's CDR3 is CASSPRGQPGNQPQHF. Written as DNA, the CDR3 is TGTGCCAGTAGTCCCAGAGGACAGCCGGGCAATCAGCCCCAGCATTTT.

Only one count was recorded for this clone. Written as DNA, the CDR3 is TGTGCCATCAGCGCAGGGTTGCCCTACGAGCAGTACTTC. Its protein is CAISAGLPYEQYF. The chain carries TRBV10-3 and TRBJ2-7, with TRBD1 as a possible D gene (5 bases). The V end lost 6 bases, the J end lost 2 bases, and 11 bases lay between the germline ends. From germline, CDR1 is ENHRY and CDR2 SYGVKD. CDR3 size: 13 residues.

This chain uses TRBV18 with TRBJ1-4, with TRBD1 identical over 7 bases. Looked up from germline, CDR1 is KGHSH and CDR2 is LQKENI. The junction had 3 bases not matched to a gene; V was cut back by 3 bases and J by 8 bases. The CDR3 runs to 13 residues. CDR3 protein: CASSPTQGEKLFF. The CDR3 nucleotides are TGTGCCAGCTCACCGACACAGGGGGAAAAACTGTTTTTT.

The chain uses TRBV11-2 and TRBJ2-4; maybe TRBD1 (6 bases). Trimming removed 5 bases at V and 0 bases at J, with 11 bases between. Looked up from germline, CDR1 is SGHAT and CDR2 is FQNNGV. The CDR3 covers 15 residues. The CDR3 reads CASSADSLAKNIQYF. CDR3 bases: TGTGCCAGCAGCGCGGACAGCCTAGCCAAAAACATTCAGTACTTC.

This clone has just a few counts. This rearrangement joins TRBV4-1 to TRBJ1-5; TRBD1 might be the D (6 bases). Germline V gene data show CDR1 as MGHRA and CDR2 as YSYEKL. Trimming cost V 3 bases and J 3 bases, with 12 bases left between them. CDR3 length: 15 amino acids. DNA for the CDR3: TGCGCCAGCAGCCAGACACAGGGCTTCAATCAGCCCCAGCATTTT. As protein: CASSQTQGFNQPQHF.

The gene calls are TRBV27 and TRBJ2-1; 11 nucleotides line up with TRBD2. After removal of 3 bases from V and 5 bases from J, the junction contained 3 bases not matched to a gene. The CDR3 has 15 amino acids. Germline loops: CDR1 MNHEY, CDR2 SMNVEV (reference sequence). The CDR3 DNA sequence: TGTGCCAGCAGTTTTGGGACTAGCGGAAACAATGAGCAGTTCTTC. This sequence encodes CASSFGTSGNNEQFF.

The gene calls are TRBV5-6 and TRBJ1-5; D is perhaps TRBD1 (5 bases). From germline, CDR1 is SGHDT and CDR2 YYEEEE. The CDR3 has 16 residues. V was cut by 3 bases and J by 5 bases, with 18 bases left in between. CDR3 loop: CASSSLNAGSYQPQHF. The DNA for the CDR3 is TGTGCCAGCAGCTCCTTGAATGCAGGGTCCTATCAGCCCCAGCATTTT.

CDR3 loop: CAWSSTTGGRETQYF. CDR3 nucleotides: TGTGCCTGGAGTTCTACCACAGGGGGAAGAGAGACCCAGTACTTC. The chain carries TRBV30 and TRBJ2-5, with 8 positions matching TRBD1. J was trimmed by 4 bases and V by 2 bases; bases with no gene match: 9. The CDR3 runs 15 residues. CDR1 GTSNPN and CDR2 SVGIG come from the germline V gene (reference sequence).

The chain employs TRBV29-1 and TRBJ2-3, with 11 bases identical to TRBD2. J was trimmed by 3 bases and V by 5 bases; bases with no gene match: 7. Germline V lookup: CDR1 SQVTM, CDR2 ANQGSEA. This CDR3 contains 15 residues. The CDR3, as DNA: TGCAGCGTTCGGCCCGGGACTAGCGGTACAGATACGCAGTATTTT. As protein: CSVRPGTSGTDTQYF.